This TCR beta chain was identified during a study of sequential checkpoint blockade in melanoma. Study results and caveats: Response in arm A was associated with pretreatment TIL clonality.

Libraries were prepared by immunoSEQ multiplex PCR; TCRdb keeps only in-frame clonotypes and omits some of them. Here the sample spans around 2,000 clones, approximately 20% being singletons. The CDR3 length is 15 residues. The germline CDR1 and CDR2 sequences are SGHNT and YENEEA. Between the trimmed V and J ends, which lost 5 bases and 4 bases, there was a span of 15 bases. Ten or more counts support this clone. Its antigen is as yet unknown. Treatment reported: randomized to nivolumab then ipilimumab (arm A) or the reverse (arm B). This chain uses TRBV11-3 with TRBJ2-4; tentatively, D is TRBD1 or TRBD2 (5 bases each). The sequenced sample was tumor tissue (inferred from file names), obtained from a patient given nivolumab and ipilimumab in sequence. The receptor was isolated from a human donor with melanoma. CDR3 residues: CASSPWGRKKNIQYF. The CDR3 DNA sequence: TGTGCCAGCAGCCCCTGGGGGAGAAAGAAAAACATTCAGTACTTC. Based on the CDR3 plus reference TRBV11-3 and TRBJ2-4, the full variable domain is EAGVVQSPRYKIIEKKQPVAFWCNPISGHNTLYWYLQNLGQGPELLIRYENEEAVDDSQLPKDRFSAERLKGVDSTLKIQPAELGDSAVYLCASSPWGRKKNIQYFGAGTRLSVL.